The 22 T cell receptor beta chains reported below all come from one sample, sequenced in a study of T cell responses to AZD1222 COVID-19 vaccine. Profiled with immunoSEQ multiplex PCR; TCRdb holds only in-frame clones, not every one. The sample lists about 94,000 clones, 85% seen once, with 4.5% to 5% in the top ten. Source: peripheral blood, taken 28 days after the second AZD1222 dose. These TCRs come from an adult who received the AZD1222 COVID-19 vaccine.

CDR3 sequence: CASASGGRNQPQHF. The CDR3 DNA follows: TGTGCTAGTGCCTCCGGCGGACGCAATCAGCCCCAGCATTTT. This chain connects TRBV12-5 to TRBJ1-5, with D unresolved. V lost 7 bases and J lost 2, with 12 bases in between. Germline V gives CDR1 LGHNT, CDR2 FRNRAP. The CDR3 spans 14 residues. The full variable domain, rest sourced from reference TRBV12-5 and TRBJ1-5, is DARVTQTPRHKVTEMGQEVTMRCQPILGHNTVFWYRQTMMQGLELLAYFRNRAPLDDSGMPKDRFSAEMPDATLATLKIQPSEPRDSAVYFCASASGGRNQPQHFGDGTRLSIL.

V is TRBV6-5 and J is TRBJ1-1; perhaps TRBD1 as D (5 bases). Germline values: CDR1 MNHEY, CDR2 SVGAGI. Trimming left V 2 bases short and J 0 bases short, with 13 bases between. The CDR3 totals 16 residues. Here the CDR3 reads CASSYRSLGVNTEAFF. In DNA form, the CDR3 reads TGTGCCAGCAGTTACCGATCACTAGGGGTGAACACTGAAGCTTTCTTT.

V and J are TRBV30 and TRBJ1-4, with 8 bases aligning to TRBD1. With 3 bases clipped from V and 3 bases from J, the junction kept 9 bases outside the gene matches. The germline gives CDR1 GTSNPN, CDR2 SVGIG (reference sequence). This CDR3 region has 16 residues. The CDR3 is CAWRDQPGQANEKLFF. The CDR3 nucleotides read TGTGCCTGGAGGGACCAACCGGGACAGGCTAATGAAAAACTGTTTTTT.

The chain recombines TRBV11-2 with TRBJ2-1; 7 positions agree with TRBD1. V dropped 4 bases and J dropped 2; count of bases not matched to a gene: 5. The CDR3 totals 15 residues. Germline V lookup: CDR1 SGHAT, CDR2 FQNNGV. CDR3 DNA sequence: TGTGCCAGCAGCTCACTACAGGGGACCTACAATGAGCAGTTCTTC. Protein product: CASSSLQGTYNEQFF.

The V call is TRBV3-1 (or the pseudogene TRBV3-2), the J call TRBJ1-1; D perhaps matches TRBD1 (6 bases). The CDR3 covers 15 residues. Germline V gives CDR1 LGHDT, CDR2 YNNKEL (reference sequence). Trimming left V 4 bases short and J 3 bases short, with 15 bases between. CDR3 protein: CASSPAQGGDTEAFF. The CDR3 DNA follows: TGTGCCAGCAGCCCAGCACAGGGAGGGGACACTGAAGCTTTCTTT.

The genes are TRBV28 and TRBJ2-3; no clear D gene. The CDR3 extends over 14 amino acids. CDR1 is MDHEN and CDR2 is SYDVKM in the germline V gene. Trimming removed 3 bases from V and 1 base from J, with 8 bases in between. The CDR3: CASSFVAGTDTQYF. CDR3 coding DNA: TGTGCCAGCAGTTTCGTAGCCGGCACAGATACGCAGTATTTT.

This clone was seen only once. The rearrangement links TRBV7-9 to TRBJ2-5; 14 nucleotides line up with TRBD2. Germline CDR1 SEHNR, CDR2 FQNEAQ (reference sequence). The CDR3 consists of 14 residues. With V trimmed by 4 bases and J by 5 bases, 0 bases remained unmatched. CDR3 protein: CASSWTSGGETQYF. CDR3 in DNA: TGTGCCAGCAGCTGGACTAGCGGGGGGGAGACCCAGTACTTC.

The chain joins TRBV2 to TRBJ1-2; 8 bases agree with TRBD1. This CDR3 has 15 amino acids. Losses at the gene ends were 2 bases for V and 2 bases for J; bases not matched to a gene: 4. The germline V gene encodes CDR1 SNHLY and CDR2 FYNNEI. The CDR3 region has the DNA TGTGCCAGCAGTGAAAGTGCAGGGGGCAACTATGGCTACACCTTC. Protein product: CASSESAGGNYGYTF.

The rearrangement uses TRBV28 and TRBJ2-1; D is unresolved. V was pared by 7 bases and J by 3 bases, with 10 bases between. Germline CDR1 is MDHEN and CDR2 is SYDVKM. CDR3 length: 13 amino acids. The CDR3 loop reads CASIDPGYNEQFF. CDR3 sequence (DNA): TGTGCCAGCATAGACCCCGGCTACAATGAGCAGTTCTTC.

V is TRBV13 and J is TRBJ2-1; 10 bases are shared with TRBD2. Germline-derived CDR1 and CDR2 are PRHDT and FYEKMQ (reference sequence). V lost 5 bases to trimming and J lost 8 bases; unmatched junction nucleotides: 15. This CDR3 spans 17 amino acids. The CDR3 sequence: CASSQSRVSGGLDEQFF. The CDR3 DNA reads TGTGCCAGCAGCCAGTCTAGGGTTAGCGGGGGGTTAGATGAGCAGTTCTTC.

This rearrangement joins TRBV5-8 to TRBJ1-4; D is ambiguous. Germline V gives CDR1 SGHTS, CDR2 YDEGEE. This CDR3 has 14 amino acids. V dropped 4 bases and J dropped 4 bases, with 11 bases sitting between them. CDR3 sequence reads: CASSSWAGNEKLFF. DNA for the CDR3: TGTGCCAGCAGCAGCTGGGCGGGTAATGAAAAACTGTTTTTT.

The rearrangement links TRBV4-3 to TRBJ2-5, with 7 bases matching TRBD2. The CDR3 covers 15 residues. CDR1 and CDR2 (germline): LGHNA, YSLEER. V dropped 4 bases and J dropped 5; count of bases not matched to a gene: 10. The CDR3 reads CASSRRTGGEETQYF. CDR3 nucleotide sequence: TGCGCCAGCAGCCGAAGGACGGGGGGAGAGGAGACCCAGTACTTC.

This chain joins TRBV2 and TRBJ2-1; D call uncertain. Germline-derived CDR1 and CDR2 are SNHLY and FYNNEI. This CDR3 contains 16 residues. Trimming took off 3 bases at V and 2 bases at J, with 14 bases between the two ends. The DNA for the CDR3 is TGTGCCAGCAGTGAGCGAAGAGCCCCGACCTACAATGAGCAGTTCTTC. Its protein is CASSERRAPTYNEQFF.

The genes are TRBV28 and TRBJ1-1, with 7 bases fitting TRBD1. V lost 4 bases and J lost 0; bases outside the gene matches: 14. Germline CDR1 and CDR2: MDHEN and SYDVKM. The CDR3 is 18 amino acids. The CDR3 region has the DNA TGTGCCAGCAGTTCCCCTGGTAGGGGGCGCGTGGTGAACACTGAAGCTTTCTTT. Translation gives CASSSPGRGRVVNTEAFF.

The chain combines TRBV6-5 with TRBJ1-3; D unresolved. Per the germline V gene, CDR1 is MNHEY and CDR2 is SVGAGI. Trimming removed 7 bases from V and 1 base from J, with 11 bases in between. This CDR3 comprises 14 residues. The CDR3 region is CASNLGISGNTIYF. Written as DNA, the CDR3 is TGTGCCAGCAATTTGGGGATTTCTGGAAACACCATATATTTT.

The chain combines TRBV7-9 with TRBJ1-2, with 8 bases matching TRBD1. Germline assignment: CDR1 SEHNR and CDR2 FQNEAQ (reference sequence). The CDR3 is 16 residues long. The V segment lost 1 base and the J segment 8 bases; nucleotides outside the gene matches: 12. This CDR3 is CASSLERAGGAGGYTF. Written as DNA, the CDR3 is TGTGCCAGCAGCTTAGAACGGGCAGGGGGCGCTGGGGGCTACACCTTC.

This chain connects TRBV7-3 to TRBJ2-1, with 7 bases that match TRBD1. The CDR3 has 14 amino acids. The germline V gene has CDR1 SGHTA and CDR2 FQGTGA. V trimming: 5 bases; J trimming: 2 bases; junction bases outside the gene matches: 3. CDR3 sequence: CASSRQGTYNEQFF. Written as DNA, the CDR3 is TGTGCCAGCAGCCGACAGGGTACCTACAATGAGCAGTTCTTC.

This chain joins TRBV9 and TRBJ1-2, with D possibly matching TRBD1 (6 bases). The CDR3 has 14 residues. Germline V gene sequence: CDR1 SGDLS, CDR2 YYNGEE. V was cut by 6 bases and J by 8 bases, with 20 bases left in between. CDR3 DNA sequence: TGTGCCAGCAACGTGGGGGGGCCCAGTGGGGGCTACACCTTC. This sequence encodes CASNVGGPSGGYTF.

This clone was recorded only once. The rearrangement joins TRBV7-2 to TRBJ1-1; possible D gene TRBD1, 5 bases. This CDR3 has 14 amino acids. Germline values: CDR1 SGHTA, CDR2 FQGNSA. V was cut by 7 bases and J by 3 bases, with 15 bases left in between. The CDR3 region is CASIFRGGDTEAFF. The CDR3 bases are TGTGCCAGCATCTTCCGGGGGGGGGACACTGAAGCTTTCTTT.

The chain employs TRBV12-3 or TRBV12-4 and TRBJ1-5; no clear D. The CDR3 length is 13 residues. The V end lost 6 bases, the J end lost 7 bases, and 13 bases lay between the germline ends. The CDR3 DNA reads as TGTGCCAGCAGCCAACGGGAGGGACAGCCCCAGCATTTT. Protein: CASSQREGQPQHF.

The genes are TRBV6-5 and TRBJ1-1; possibly TRBD1 for D (5 bases). The germline CDR1 and CDR2 sequences are MNHEY and SVGAGI. The CDR3 is 14 amino acids. With 7 bases removed from V and 7 bases from J, the gap between germline ends came to 19 bases. The CDR3 DNA sequence: TGTGCCAGCACTCGGGGTGGGGCGCGGAATGAAGCTTTCTTT. This gives the protein CASTRGGARNEAFF.

This clone was detected once. The chain links TRBV5-1 to TRBJ2-7, with a weak D call TRBD2 (6 bases). V was trimmed by 2 bases and J by 3 bases, leaving 9 bases between them. Germline V gene sequence: CDR1 SGHRS, CDR2 YFSETQ. CDR3 length: 13 residues. CDR3 sequence (DNA): TGCGCCAGCAGCTTCGGGCGGGACTACGAGCAGTACTTC. As protein: CASSFGRDYEQYF.